One TCR beta chain is described in this entry. Its antigen is unidentified. CD25-based Treg depletion was applied to purified naive CD4+ T cells. TCRdb redid the calling of the 5' RACE reads with MiXCR, one entry per CDR3 protein. There are tens of thousands of distinct CDR3 sequences in the sample; about 28% occur only once, and roughly 2% lies in the top ten. Study-level points and caveats: Whole repertoires were not studied in the larger cohort, only one V-J beta rearrangement. The TCR gene usage of tumor memory CD4+ T cells clustered together with blood and lymph node memory CD4+ cells and with lymph node naive CD4+ cells. Tumor Treg TCRs overlapped most with tumor naive CD4+ cells.

CDR1 is SEHNR and CDR2 is FQNEAQ in the germline V gene (reference sequence). The CDR3 is made up of 13 amino acids. The trim removed 5 bases at V and 6 bases at J, leaving 4 bases unmatched. The sequenced sample was naive CD4+ T cells sorted from blood. Subset noted: naive CD4+ T cells, CD4+CD45RA+CD25-. The clonotype was recovered from a female donor with breast cancer. This chain links TRBV7-9 with TRBJ2-7, with 10 bases lining up with TRBD1. The DNA of the CDR3 is TGTGCCAGCAGCGGGACAGGGGCTCGCGAGCAGTACTTC. It encodes CASSGTGAREQYF.